This T cell receptor (beta chain) is drawn from a study of tumor-infiltrating lymphocytes in primary liver carcinoma. At the level of the study: Patients, male and female, were 30 to 69 years old.

A primer in the constant region served to generate TCR beta cDNA from around 500 ng of total RNA. Three rounds of nested multiplex PCR with slightly modified ARM-PCR produced TCR beta libraries. Researchers ran the first two PCR rounds for 9 to 10 cycles each with TRBV1-TRBV30 forward primers and a C-beta reverse primer. TCRdb reprocessed the multiplex PCR reads via MiXCR and lists one record per CDR3 protein. The sample holds approximately 99,000 distinct CDR3 sequences, approximately 68% seen once. Trimming removed 4 bases at V and 4 bases at J, with 9 bases between. Germline V gene data show CDR1 as SGHTS and CDR2 as YDEGEE. This CDR3 comprises 13 residues. Findings of the study overall: Only around 8-25% of top clones occurred in all five tumor regions.

A word on this clonotype: Its antigen is currently unknown.

RNA and DNA were co-extracted from roughly 20-30 mg of unsorted bulk tissue. The chain has TRBV5-8 and TRBJ1-5; a weak D match, TRBD1 (5 bases). Sequences were obtained from liver tumor tissue from sampling region 5. Subset here: tumor region T5, tumor centre. This clonotype was obtained from a woman aged 60-75 years with primary liver carcinoma and hepatitis B virus infection. The CDR3 DNA sequence: TGTGCCAGCAGCCGGGGCCTTAATCAGCCCCAGCATTTT. Amino acid sequence: CASSRGLNQPQHF. The entire variable domain, with the rest obtained from reference TRBV5-8 and TRBJ1-5, is as follows: EAGVTQSPTHLIKTRGQQATLRCSPISGHTSVYWYQQALGLGLQFLLWYDEGEERNRGNFPPRFSGRQFPNYSSELNVNALELEDSALYLCASSRGLNQPQHFGDGTRLSIL.